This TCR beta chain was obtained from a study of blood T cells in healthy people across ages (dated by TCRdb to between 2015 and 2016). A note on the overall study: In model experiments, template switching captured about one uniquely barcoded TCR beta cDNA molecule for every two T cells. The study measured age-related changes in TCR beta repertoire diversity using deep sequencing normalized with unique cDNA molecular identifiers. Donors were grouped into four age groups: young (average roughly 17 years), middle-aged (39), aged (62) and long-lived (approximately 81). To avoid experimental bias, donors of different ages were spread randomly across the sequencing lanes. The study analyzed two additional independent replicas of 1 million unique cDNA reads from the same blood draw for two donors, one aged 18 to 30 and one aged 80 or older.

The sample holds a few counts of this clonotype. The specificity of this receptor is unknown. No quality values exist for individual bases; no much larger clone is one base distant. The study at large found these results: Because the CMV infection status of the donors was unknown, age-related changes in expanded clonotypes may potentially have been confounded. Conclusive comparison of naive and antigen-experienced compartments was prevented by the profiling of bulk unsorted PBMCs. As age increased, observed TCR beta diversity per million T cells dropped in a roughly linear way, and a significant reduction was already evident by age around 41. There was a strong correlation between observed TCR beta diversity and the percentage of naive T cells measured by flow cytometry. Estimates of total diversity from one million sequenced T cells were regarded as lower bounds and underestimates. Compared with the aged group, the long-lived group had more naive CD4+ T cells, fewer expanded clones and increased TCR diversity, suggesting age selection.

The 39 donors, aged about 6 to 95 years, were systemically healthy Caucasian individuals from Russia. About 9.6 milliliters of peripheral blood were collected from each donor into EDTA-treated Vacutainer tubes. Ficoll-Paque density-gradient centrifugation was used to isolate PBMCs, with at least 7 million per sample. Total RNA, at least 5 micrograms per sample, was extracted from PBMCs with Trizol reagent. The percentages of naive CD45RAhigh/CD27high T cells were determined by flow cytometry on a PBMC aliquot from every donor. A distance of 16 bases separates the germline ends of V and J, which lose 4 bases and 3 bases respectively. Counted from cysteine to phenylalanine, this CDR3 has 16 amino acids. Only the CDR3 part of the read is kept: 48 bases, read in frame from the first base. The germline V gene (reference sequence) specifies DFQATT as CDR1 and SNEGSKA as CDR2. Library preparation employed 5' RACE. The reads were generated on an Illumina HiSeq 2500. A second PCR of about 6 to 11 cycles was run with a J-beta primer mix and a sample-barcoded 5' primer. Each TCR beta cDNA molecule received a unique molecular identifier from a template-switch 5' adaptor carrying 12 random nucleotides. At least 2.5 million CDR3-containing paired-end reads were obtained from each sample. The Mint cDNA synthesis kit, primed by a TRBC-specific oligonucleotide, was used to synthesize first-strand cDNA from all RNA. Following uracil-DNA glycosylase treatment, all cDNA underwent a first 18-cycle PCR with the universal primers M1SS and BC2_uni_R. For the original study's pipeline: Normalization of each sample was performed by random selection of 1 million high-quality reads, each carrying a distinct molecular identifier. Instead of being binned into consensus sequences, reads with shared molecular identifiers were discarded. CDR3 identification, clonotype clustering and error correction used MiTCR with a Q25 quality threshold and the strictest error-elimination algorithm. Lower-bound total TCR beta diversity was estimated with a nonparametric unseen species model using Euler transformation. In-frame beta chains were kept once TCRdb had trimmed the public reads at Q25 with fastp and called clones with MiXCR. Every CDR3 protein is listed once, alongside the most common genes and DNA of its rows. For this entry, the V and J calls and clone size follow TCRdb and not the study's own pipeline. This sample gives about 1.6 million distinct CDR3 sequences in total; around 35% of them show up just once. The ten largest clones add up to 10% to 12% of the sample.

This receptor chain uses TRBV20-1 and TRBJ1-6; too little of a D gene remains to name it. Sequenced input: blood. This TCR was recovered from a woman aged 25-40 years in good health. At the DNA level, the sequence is TGCAGTGCTAAGATTGTGGGAAGCCTCTATAATTCACCCCTCCACTTT. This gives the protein CSAKIVGSLYNSPLHF.